The 18 T cell receptor beta chains reported below all come from one sample, sequenced in a study of T cell responses to AZD1222 COVID-19 vaccine. Sequencing was performed with immunoSEQ multiplex PCR; in TCRdb, only in-frame clones are kept and a portion is missing. The data show about 73,000 clones, with approximately 89% seen just once and about 9.6% held by the top ten. This material consisted of peripheral blood, taken 28 days after the second AZD1222 dose. The receptors shown here come from an adult who received the AZD1222 COVID-19 vaccine.

This sequence joins TRBV5-4 and TRBJ2-7; 8 bases match TRBD2. V was pared by 4 bases and J by 5 bases, with 5 bases of the junction left unmatched. CDR1 and CDR2 from the germline V gene are SGHNT and YYREEE (reference sequence). This CDR3 contains 13 residues. The CDR3 bases are TGTGCCAGCAGCCCAAGCGGGAGACACGAGCAGTACGTC. Translation gives CASSPSGRHEQYV.

The chain is built from TRBV11-2 and TRBJ2-3; 14 positions match TRBD2. Germline lookup yields CDR1 SGHAT and CDR2 FQNNGV. V shed 4 bases and J 5 bases; nucleotides not matched to a gene: 14. CDR3 length: 19 amino acids. The chain's CDR3 is CASSSFKTSGGARRDTQYF. CDR3 nucleotide sequence: TGTGCCAGCAGCTCGTTCAAGACTAGCGGGGGGGCCCGGAGAGATACGCAGTATTTT.

This clone has a single count. The J gene is TRBJ2-2, the V gene TRBV4-3, with D uncertain. This CDR3 has 14 residues. V was trimmed by 0 bases and J by 7 bases, leaving 9 bases between them. Looked up from germline, CDR1 is LGHNA and CDR2 is YSLEER. The CDR3 loop is CASSQELSGGELFF. The CDR3 DNA reads TGCGCCAGCAGCCAAGAGCTAAGTGGCGGGGAGCTGTTTTTT.

V and J are TRBV7-8 and TRBJ1-6, with D possibly matching TRBD1 (5 bases). Germline loops: CDR1 SGHVS, CDR2 FQNEAQ. CDR3 length equals 17 residues. V gave up 1 base and J gave up 3 bases, with 13 bases separating them. Here the CDR3 reads CASSLVVGTHYNSPLHF. The DNA of the CDR3 is TGTGCCAGCAGCTTAGTCGTGGGGACCCACTATAATTCACCCCTCCACTTT.

This chain uses TRBV2 with TRBJ2-7; weak D call: TRBD2 (6 bases). Germline V lookup: CDR1 SNHLY, CDR2 FYNNEI. CDR3 length: 13 amino acids. V lost 11 bases and J 0 bases, leaving 14 bases between the germline ends. This CDR3 is CAQAQGGSYEQYF. CDR3 nucleotide sequence: TGTGCCCAGGCGCAGGGAGGCTCCTACGAGCAGTACTTC.

This clone was found once. The chain couples TRBV3-1 (or the pseudogene TRBV3-2) to TRBJ2-6; 8 positions match TRBD1. This CDR3 is built from 18 residues. V was clipped by 3 bases and J by 0 bases; unmatched bases: 7. Germline V gives CDR1 LGHDT, CDR2 YNNKEL (reference sequence). The CDR3 DNA sequence: TGTGCCAGCAGCCAGTGGGGACAGGTCAACTCTGGGGCCAACGTCCTGACTTTC. It encodes CASSQWGQVNSGANVLTF.

The chain joins TRBV7-2 to TRBJ1-1; D ambiguous. Looked up from germline, CDR1 is SGHTA and CDR2 is FQGNSA. The V gene lost 0 bases and the J gene lost 6 bases, with 11 bases spanning the gap. This CDR3 spans 14 amino acids. The CDR3 region is CASSLAARASEAFF. Here the CDR3 DNA reads TGTGCCAGCAGCTTAGCAGCCCGGGCGTCTGAAGCTTTCTTT.

V and J are TRBV19 and TRBJ2-5, with D possibly matching TRBD2 (6 bases). Germline loops: CDR1 LNHDA, CDR2 SQIVND (reference sequence). The CDR3 is made up of 12 amino acids. V was cut by 5 bases and J by 5 bases, with 9 bases left in between. CDR3 residues: CASSPRGETQYF. DNA of the CDR3: TGTGCCAGTAGTCCTCGGGGGGAGACCCAGTACTTC.

The chain has TRBV3-1 (or the pseudogene TRBV3-2) and TRBJ1-1, with D unclear. Germline values: CDR1 LGHDT, CDR2 YNNKEL (reference sequence). V gave up 8 bases and J gave up 1 base, with 11 bases separating them. The CDR3 contains 13 residues. CDR3 in amino acids: CASSRSPNTEAFF. The CDR3 DNA follows: TGTGCCAGCTCGAGGAGCCCGAACACTGAAGCTTTCTTT.

The CDR3 coding sequence is TGTGCCAGCAGCTTAGACAGCGCCGCTTACAATGAGCAGTTCTTC. Its translation is CASSLDSAAYNEQFF. V and J are TRBV7-7 and TRBJ2-1; no firm D call. The CDR3 sequence is 15 residues long. Germline lookup yields CDR1 SSHAT and CDR2 FNYEAQ (reference sequence). V lost 1 base, J lost 4 bases, and 11 bases lay in between.

The rearrangement joins TRBV5-1 to TRBJ1-6; TRBD1 matches 9 bases. V was pared by 1 base and J by 11 bases, with 7 bases of the junction left unmatched. The CDR3 length is 15 residues. CDR1 and CDR2 (germline): SGHRS, YFSETQ. CDR3 sequence: CASSLTGTGTAPLHF. CDR3 coding DNA: TGCGCCAGCAGCTTGACCGGGACAGGGACGGCACCCCTCCACTTT.

This clone appeared a few times. The V call is TRBV20-1, the J call TRBJ2-5, with unresolved D. CDR3 length: 13 residues. Per germline, CDR1 DFQATT and CDR2 SNEGSKA (reference sequence). V lost 3 bases, J lost 4 bases, and 12 bases lay in between. CDR3 in amino acids: CSASLLARETQYF. CDR3 DNA sequence: TGCAGTGCTAGTTTGCTCGCTCGAGAGACCCAGTACTTC.

The chain employs TRBV27 and TRBJ1-3; D uncertain. This CDR3 region has 14 residues. Trimming pared 5 bases from V and 1 base from J, leaving 9 bases between. Germline-derived CDR1 and CDR2 are MNHEY and SMNVEV (reference sequence). CDR3 bases: TGTGCCAGCAGTCCACGACAATCTGGAAACACCATATATTTT. The encoded protein is CASSPRQSGNTIYF.

The chain employs TRBV2 and TRBJ2-2; the D gene is possibly TRBD1 (6 bases). V was pared by 6 bases and J by 4 bases, with 15 bases between. CDR3 size: 15 residues. CDR1 is SNHLY and CDR2 is FYNNEI in the germline V gene. The CDR3 protein is CASRTPGVSTGELFF. The DNA of the CDR3 is TGTGCCAGCAGAACCCCAGGGGTGAGCACCGGGGAGCTGTTTTTT.

V and J are TRBV3-1 (or the pseudogene TRBV3-2) and TRBJ2-3, with TRBD2 identical over 7 bases. V was pared by 4 bases and J by 0 bases, with 4 bases of the junction left unmatched. There are 15 residues in the CDR3. Germline CDR1 LGHDT, CDR2 YNNKEL (reference sequence). CDR3 protein: CASSPTSLSTDTQYF. CDR3 bases: TGTGCCAGCAGCCCGACTAGCCTAAGCACAGATACGCAGTATTTT.

This chain connects TRBV5-8 to TRBJ1-5; 7 positions match TRBD1. The V gene's germline CDR1 is SGHTS and CDR2 YDEGEE. This CDR3 comprises 16 residues. V trimming: 5 bases; J trimming: 2 bases; junction bases outside the gene matches: 10. The CDR3 sequence is CASRPGGVSGNQPQHF. The CDR3 nucleotides are TGTGCCAGCAGACCAGGGGGGGTCTCGGGCAATCAGCCCCAGCATTTT.

This chain links TRBV15 with TRBJ2-3; TRBD1 is a possible D gene (5 bases). CDR3 length equals 11 residues. Germline CDR1 and CDR2: LNHNV and YYDKDF (reference sequence). The germline V and J ends were trimmed by 1 base and 14 bases, with 10 bases remaining between them. CDR3 bases: TGTGCCACCAGCAGAGCCCAGACAGTGTATTTT. Translated, it gives CATSRAQTVYF.

The J gene is TRBJ2-7, the V gene TRBV7-2; 13 nucleotides line up with TRBD2. V shed 5 bases and J 2 bases; nucleotides not matched to a gene: 12. The CDR3 loop spans 18 amino acids. Germline V gene data show CDR1 as SGHTA and CDR2 as FQGNSA. The CDR3, as DNA: TGTGCCAGCAGCCGGACTAGCGGGGGCGCCCCCCGCCCCTACGAGCAGTACTTC. Translating gives CASSRTSGGAPRPYEQYF.